This T cell receptor (beta chain) was profiled in a study of beta chain features in type 1 diabetes. Every isolated RNA sample was fully reverse transcribed, so sequencing captured expressed TCRB transcripts. The protocol was immunoSEQ multiplex PCR, while the TCRdb copy is restricted to in-frame clones and leaves out a portion. The sample lists hundreds of thousands of clones, roughly 16% occurring once. This clone has just a few counts. The sequence came from a man aged 18 to 30 in good health. What was sequenced was naive CD4+ T cells from blood.

The chain's CDR3 is CASSNTGGYGEAFF. CDR3 DNA: TGTGCCAGTAGCAATACAGGGGGATACGGTGAAGCTTTCTTT. The chain is built from TRBV19 and TRBJ1-1; 8 bases match TRBD1. The CDR3 length is 14 residues. From germline, CDR1 is LNHDA and CDR2 SQIVND (reference sequence). The V segment lost 6 bases and the J segment 7 bases; nucleotides outside the gene matches: 10.